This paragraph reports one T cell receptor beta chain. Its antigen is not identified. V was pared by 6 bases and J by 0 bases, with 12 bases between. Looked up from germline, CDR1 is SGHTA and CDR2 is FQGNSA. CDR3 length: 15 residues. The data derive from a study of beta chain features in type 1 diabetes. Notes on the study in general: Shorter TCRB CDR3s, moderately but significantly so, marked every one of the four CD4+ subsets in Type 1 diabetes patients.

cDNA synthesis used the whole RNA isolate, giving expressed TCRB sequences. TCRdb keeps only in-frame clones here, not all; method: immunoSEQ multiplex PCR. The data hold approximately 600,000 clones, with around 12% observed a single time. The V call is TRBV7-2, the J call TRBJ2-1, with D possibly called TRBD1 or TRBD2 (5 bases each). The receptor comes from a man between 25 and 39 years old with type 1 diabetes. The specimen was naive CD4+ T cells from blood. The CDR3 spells CASRTRQSSYNEQFF. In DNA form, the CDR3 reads TGTGCCAGCAGAACTAGACAGAGCTCCTACAATGAGCAGTTCTTC.